The present T cell receptor beta chain was sequenced within a study of cytomegalovirus exposure and HLA in healthy donors. Study background: The study's early data release held approximately 91 million unique TCRs from HLA-typed donors.

Only a few counts were recorded for this clone. Its antigen remains unidentified. V lost 7 bases to trimming and J lost 0 bases, with 19 bases between them. Germline V gives CDR1 SGHNT, CDR2 YENEEA. The CDR3 covers 17 residues. PCR was performed using 60 Vbeta and 13 Jbeta primers. Repertoires were generated with immunoSEQ multiplex PCR, while TCRdb's copy carries only in-frame clones and drops some. The sample lists over 150,000 clones; around 77% were seen once. Study conclusions and caveats: With DRB1 most and HLA-C fewest, TCR association rates differed between HLA loci in a later analysis. Later, an analysis showed that TCR beta chains associated with HLA were more clonally expanded than others that were equally common. The authors listed around 150 TCR beta chains as cytomegalovirus-associated.

The clonotype was recovered from a woman in her twenties or thirties in good health and CMV-seronegative. The V gene is TRBV11-3, the J gene TRBJ1-5, with D hard to call. The sample consisted of PBMCs. CDR3 DNA sequence: TGTGCCAGCAACCTTCCGGGGATACCTTATAGCAATCAGCCCCAGCATTTT. Amino acid sequence: CASNLPGIPYSNQPQHF.